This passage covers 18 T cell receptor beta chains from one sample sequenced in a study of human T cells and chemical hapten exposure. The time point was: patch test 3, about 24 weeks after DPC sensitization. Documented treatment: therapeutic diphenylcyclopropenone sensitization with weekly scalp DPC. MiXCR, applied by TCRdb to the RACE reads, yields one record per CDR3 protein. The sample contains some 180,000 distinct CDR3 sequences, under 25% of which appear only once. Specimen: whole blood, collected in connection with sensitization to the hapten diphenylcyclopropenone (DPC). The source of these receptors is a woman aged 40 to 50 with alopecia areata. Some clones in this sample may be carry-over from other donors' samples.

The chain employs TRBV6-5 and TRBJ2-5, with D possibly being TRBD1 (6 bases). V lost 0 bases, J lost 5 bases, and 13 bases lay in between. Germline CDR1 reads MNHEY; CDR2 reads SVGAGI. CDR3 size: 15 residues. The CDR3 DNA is TGTGCCAGCAGTTACTCCTACAGGGCGAGCGAGACCCAGTACTTC. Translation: CASSYSYRASETQYF.

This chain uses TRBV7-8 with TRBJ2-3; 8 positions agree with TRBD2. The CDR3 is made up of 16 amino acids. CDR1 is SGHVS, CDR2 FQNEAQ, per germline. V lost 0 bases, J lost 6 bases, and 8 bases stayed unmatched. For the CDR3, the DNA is TGTGCCAGCAGCTTAGCTACGGGAGGGCCCCCCGATACGCAGTATTTT. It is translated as CASSLATGGPPDTQYF.

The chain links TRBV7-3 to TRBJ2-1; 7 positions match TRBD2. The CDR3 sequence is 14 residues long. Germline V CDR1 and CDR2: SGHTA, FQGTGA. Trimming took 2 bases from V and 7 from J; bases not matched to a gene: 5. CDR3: CASSLAGVRNEQFF. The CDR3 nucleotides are TGTGCCAGCAGCTTAGCGGGAGTAAGAAATGAGCAGTTCTTC.

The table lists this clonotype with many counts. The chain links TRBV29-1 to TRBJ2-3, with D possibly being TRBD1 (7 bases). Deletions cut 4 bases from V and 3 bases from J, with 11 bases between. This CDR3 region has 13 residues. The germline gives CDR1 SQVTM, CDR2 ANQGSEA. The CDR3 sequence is CSVAEGQTDTQYF. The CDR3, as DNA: TGCAGCGTTGCGGAGGGACAGACAGATACGCAGTATTTT.

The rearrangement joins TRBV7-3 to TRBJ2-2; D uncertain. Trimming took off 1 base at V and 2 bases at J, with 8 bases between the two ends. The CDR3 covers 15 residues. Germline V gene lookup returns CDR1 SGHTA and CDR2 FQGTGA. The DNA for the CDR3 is TGTGCCAGCAGCTTAAATGGCGTTAACACCGGGGAGCTGTTTTTT. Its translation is CASSLNGVNTGELFF.

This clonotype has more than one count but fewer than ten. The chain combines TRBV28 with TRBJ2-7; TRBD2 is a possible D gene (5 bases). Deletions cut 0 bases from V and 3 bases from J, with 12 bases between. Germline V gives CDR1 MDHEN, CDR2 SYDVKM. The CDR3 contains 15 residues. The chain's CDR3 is CASSLWRNGNYEQYF. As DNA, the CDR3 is TGTGCCAGCAGTTTATGGAGGAACGGGAACTACGAGCAGTACTTC.

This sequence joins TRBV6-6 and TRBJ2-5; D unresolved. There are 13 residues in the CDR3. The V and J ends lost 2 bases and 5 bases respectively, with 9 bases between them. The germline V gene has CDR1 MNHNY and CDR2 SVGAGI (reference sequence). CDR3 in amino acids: CASSYGMGETQYF. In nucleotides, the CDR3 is TGTGCCAGCAGTTACGGGATGGGGGAGACCCAGTACTTC.

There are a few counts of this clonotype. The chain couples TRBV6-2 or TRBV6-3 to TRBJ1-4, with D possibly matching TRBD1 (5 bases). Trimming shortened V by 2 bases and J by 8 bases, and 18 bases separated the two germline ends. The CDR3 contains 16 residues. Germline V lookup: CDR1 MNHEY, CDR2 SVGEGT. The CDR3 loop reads CASSYDPGPQGEKLFF. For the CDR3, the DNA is TGTGCCAGCAGTTACGATCCCGGGCCGCAGGGAGAAAAACTGTTTTTT.

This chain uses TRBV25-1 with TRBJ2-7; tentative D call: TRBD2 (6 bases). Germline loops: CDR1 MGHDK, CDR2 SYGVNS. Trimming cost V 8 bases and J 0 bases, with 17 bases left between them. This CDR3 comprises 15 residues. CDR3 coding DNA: TGTGCCAGCCAGAGAGAGGAGGGAAGCTCCTACGAGCAGTACTTC. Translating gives CASQREEGSSYEQYF.

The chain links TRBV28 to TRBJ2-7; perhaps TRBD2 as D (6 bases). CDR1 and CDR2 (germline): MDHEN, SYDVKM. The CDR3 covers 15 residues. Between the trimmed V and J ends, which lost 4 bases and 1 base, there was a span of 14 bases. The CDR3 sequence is CASSSASGLSYEQYF. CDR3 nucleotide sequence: TGTGCCAGCAGTTCGGCCTCGGGACTGTCCTACGAGCAGTACTTC.

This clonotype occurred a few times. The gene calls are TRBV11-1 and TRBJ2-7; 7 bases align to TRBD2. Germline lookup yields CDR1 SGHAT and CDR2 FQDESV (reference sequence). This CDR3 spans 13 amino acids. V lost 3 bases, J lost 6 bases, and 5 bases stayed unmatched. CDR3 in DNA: TGTGCCAGCAGCTTTAGGGGAGGGAGCGAGCAGTACTTC. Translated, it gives CASSFRGGSEQYF. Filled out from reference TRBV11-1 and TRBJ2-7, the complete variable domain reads EAEVAQSPRYKITEKSQAVAFWCDPISGHATLYWYRQILGQGPELLVQFQDESVVDDSQLPKDRFSAERLKGVDSTLKIQPAELGDSAMYLCASSFRGGSEQYFGPGTRLTVT.

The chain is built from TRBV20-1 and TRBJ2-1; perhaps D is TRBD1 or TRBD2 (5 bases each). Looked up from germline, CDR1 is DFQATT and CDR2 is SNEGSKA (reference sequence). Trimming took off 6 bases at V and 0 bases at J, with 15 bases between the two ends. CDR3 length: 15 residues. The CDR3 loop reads CSAPVGVSSYNEQFF. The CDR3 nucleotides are TGCAGTGCCCCAGTGGGGGTCAGCTCCTACAATGAGCAGTTCTTC.

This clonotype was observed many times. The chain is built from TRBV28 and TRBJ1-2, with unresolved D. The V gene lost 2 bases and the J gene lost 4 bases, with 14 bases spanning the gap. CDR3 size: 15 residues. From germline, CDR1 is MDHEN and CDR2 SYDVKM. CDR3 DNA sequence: TGTGCCAGCAGTTTAGAATTCGCACGCGCCTATGGCTACACCTTC. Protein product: CASSLEFARAYGYTF.

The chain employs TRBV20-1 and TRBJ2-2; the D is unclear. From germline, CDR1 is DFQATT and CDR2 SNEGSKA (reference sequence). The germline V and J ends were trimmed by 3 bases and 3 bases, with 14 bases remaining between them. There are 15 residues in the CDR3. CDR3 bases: TGCAGTGCTAGGGCTACTGGGCGGTACACCGGGGAGCTGTTTTTT. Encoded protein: CSARATGRYTGELFF.

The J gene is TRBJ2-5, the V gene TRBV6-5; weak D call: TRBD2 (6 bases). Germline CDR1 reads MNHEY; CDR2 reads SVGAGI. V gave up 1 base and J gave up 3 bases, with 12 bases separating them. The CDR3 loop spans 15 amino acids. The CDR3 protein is CASSYFGGPKETQYF. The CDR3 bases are TGTGCCAGCAGTTACTTTGGAGGGCCCAAAGAGACCCAGTACTTC.

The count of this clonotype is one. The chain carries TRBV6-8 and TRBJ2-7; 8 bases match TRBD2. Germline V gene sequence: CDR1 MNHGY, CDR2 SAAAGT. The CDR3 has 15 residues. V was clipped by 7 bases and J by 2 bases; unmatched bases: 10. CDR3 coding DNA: TGTGCCAGCAAAAAGACTAGCGTCGCTCCCTACGAGCAGTACTTC. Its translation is CASKKTSVAPYEQYF.

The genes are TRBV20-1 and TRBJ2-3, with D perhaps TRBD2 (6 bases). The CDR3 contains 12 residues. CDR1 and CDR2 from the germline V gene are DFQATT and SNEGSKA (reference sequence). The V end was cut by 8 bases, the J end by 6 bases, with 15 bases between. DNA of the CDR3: TGCAGTTCCCCGGGGGACGGGGATACGCAGTATTTT. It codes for CSSPGDGDTQYF.

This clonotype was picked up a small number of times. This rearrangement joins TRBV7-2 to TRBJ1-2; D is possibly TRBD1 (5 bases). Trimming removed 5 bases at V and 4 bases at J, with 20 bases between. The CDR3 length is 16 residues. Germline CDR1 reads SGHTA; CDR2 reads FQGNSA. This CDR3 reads CASSHSSARVGYGYTF. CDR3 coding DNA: TGTGCCAGCAGCCATAGTTCGGCCAGGGTTGGCTATGGCTACACCTTC.